This TCR beta chain was profiled in a study of T cells in localized non-small cell lung cancer (dated by TCRdb to about 2020). As for the study more broadly: The study analyzed T cell repertoires of hundreds of early-stage NSCLC patients, comparing tumors and uninvolved tumor-adjacent lungs. The cohort was made up of fewer than 250 treatment-naive NSCLC patients whose localized lung tumors had been resected. A mean age of approximately 66 years was recorded for the NSCLC patients, of whom roughly 130 were male and around 100 were female. General conclusions and limits of the study: Higher blood T cell density associated with longer overall survival, while higher adjacent-lung clonality associated with shorter survival. Because multi-region tumor sequencing was not performed, intratumor heterogeneity could not be ruled out. Of the top 100 tumor clones, a median of roughly 60 were detected in paired uninvolved adjacent lung; over 25 were also among that lung's top 100. Because of the exploratory design, TCR variables were selected using unadjusted p-values without false-discovery rate correction. Uninvolved tumor-adjacent lung showed the highest T cell clonality, higher than tumor, which suggests more focused antigenic responses in the adjacent lung.

TCR beta CDR3 regions were sequenced from DNA using the immunoSEQ Assay. In the paper's pipeline: T cell density was computed as TCR beta template counts normalized to usable DNA estimated by amplifying housekeeping genes. Using the preseqR package, richness was estimated by extrapolating to 120,000 templates for tissue samples and 400,000 templates for PBMC samples. Clonality was defined by subtracting Pielou's evenness from one. Tissue-enriched TCRs were identified by differential abundance testing using productive amino-acid clonotypes, minimum total count 5 and alpha 0.1. The Jaccard Index and the Morisita Overlap Index were used to quantify repertoire overlap between compartments. GLIPH clustered TCR beta CDR3s with public tetramer-defined viral CDR3s; viral motifs required at least three viral sequences plus V-gene enrichment. What TCRdb holds here is the immuneACCESS table cut down to in-frame rearrangements. Part of the clones is not present; checked against another copy, under half of the missing clones reflect an unresolved V gene, and the others are unexplained. The V and J calls and clone size are taken from that table; D and trimming were inferred from the DNA. For this sample the table gives more than 8,000 clones, of which about 60% were detected only once. Jointly, the top ten make up almost 8% of the sample.

This clone was observed a few times. The clone's antigen remains unknown. No per-base quality is available; no much larger clone lies one base away. From the cysteine through the phenylalanine, the CDR3 covers 14 amino acids. Only the CDR3 DNA stays, 42 bases, in frame from base 1. Relative to germline, V is 0 bases shorter and J is 3 bases shorter, with 8 bases between their ends. Sequences SGDLS (CDR1) and YYNGEE (CDR2) are obtained from the germline V gene. This receptor was obtained from a male donor aged 60 or older with stage I squamous cell lung carcinoma. This material consisted of lymph node tissue, taken before any cancer treatment. Recombination linked TRBV9 to TRBJ2-3; D gene: possibly TRBD2, on 6 matching bases. The DNA sequence follows: TGTGCCAGCAGCGTAGCGGGAGAAACAGATACGCAGTATTTT. This translates into CASSVAGETDTQYF.